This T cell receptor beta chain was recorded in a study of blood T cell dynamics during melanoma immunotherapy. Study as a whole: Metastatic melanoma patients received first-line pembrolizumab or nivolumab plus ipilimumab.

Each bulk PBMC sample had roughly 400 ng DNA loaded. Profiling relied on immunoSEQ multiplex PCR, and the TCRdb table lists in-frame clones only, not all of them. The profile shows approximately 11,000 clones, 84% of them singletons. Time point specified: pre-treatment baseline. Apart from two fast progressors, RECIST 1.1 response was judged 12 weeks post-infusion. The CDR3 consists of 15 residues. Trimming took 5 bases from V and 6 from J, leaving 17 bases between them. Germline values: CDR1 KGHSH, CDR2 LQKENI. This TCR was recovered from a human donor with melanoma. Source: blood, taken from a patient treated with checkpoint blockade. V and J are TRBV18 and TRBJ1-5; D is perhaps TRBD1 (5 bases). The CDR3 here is CASSTDQGIGQPQHF. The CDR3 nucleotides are TGTGCCAGCTCAACCGACCAGGGAATTGGTCAGCCCCAGCATTTT.